This TCR beta chain was retrieved from a study of T cells in Graves' hyperthyroidism and ophthalmopathy. CDR1 LGHNA and CDR2 YSLEER come from the germline V gene. With 0 bases removed from V and 7 bases from J, the gap between germline ends came to 9 bases. CDR3 size: 13 residues. TCR beta CDR3 regions were amplified from RNA transcripts. The primer set for the first-round RT-PCR of the TCR CDR3 was HTBI. In TCRdb, the multiplex PCR reads were re-called with MiXCR into one record per CDR3 protein. The sample includes about 560,000 distinct CDR3 sequences, 16% of them seen just once. The receptor comes from a woman aged 18-29 years with Graves' hyperthyroidism. Sequencing used blood. The V gene is TRBV4-3, the J gene TRBJ1-1; unclear D gene. The CDR3 protein is CASSQDYAGEAFF. The CDR3, as DNA: TGCGCCAGCAGCCAAGATTATGCGGGTGAAGCTTTCTTT.